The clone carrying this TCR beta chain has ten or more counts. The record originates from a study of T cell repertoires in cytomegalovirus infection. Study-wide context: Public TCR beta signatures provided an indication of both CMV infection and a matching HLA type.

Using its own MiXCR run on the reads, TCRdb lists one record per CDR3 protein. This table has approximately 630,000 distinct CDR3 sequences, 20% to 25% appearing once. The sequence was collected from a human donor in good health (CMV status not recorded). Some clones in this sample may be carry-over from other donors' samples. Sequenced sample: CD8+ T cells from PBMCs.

For the CDR3, the DNA is TGTGCCAGCAGCCCTTGGGGACTAAGGAATGAGCAGTTCTTC. This encodes CASSPWGLRNEQFF. The chain has TRBV12-3 or TRBV12-4 and TRBJ2-1; 7 positions agree with TRBD2. The CDR3 extends over 14 amino acids. V shed 6 bases, J shed 7 bases, and the junction held 9 bases outside the gene matches.